Following are 32 T cell receptor beta chains from one sample sequenced in a study of cytotoxic CD8 clonotypes in ibrutinib-treated CLL. TCRdb keeps only in-frame clones here, not all; method: immunoSEQ multiplex PCR. Among 90,000 to 95,000 clones, approximately 80% were seen once, and the ten largest hold 20% to 25%. This material consisted of PBMCs, taken after 24 months of ibrutinib treatment. These receptors all come from a human donor with chronic lymphocytic leukemia.

V gene TRBV11-3 combines with J gene TRBJ2-5; 9 bases map to TRBD2. The CDR3 length is 14 residues. V shed 5 bases, J shed 4 bases, and the junction held 5 bases outside the gene matches. Germline V gene sequence: CDR1 SGHNT, CDR2 YENEEA. The CDR3 nucleotides are TGTGCCAGCAGCCGTAGCGGGAGCGGAGAGACCCAGTACTTC. Its protein product is CASSRSGSGETQYF.

The chain has TRBV28 and TRBJ2-6; unclear D gene. V was shortened by 8 bases and J by 13 bases, with 18 bases between the two germline ends. The CDR3 has 13 amino acids. The germline V gene has CDR1 MDHEN and CDR2 SYDVKM. In DNA form, the CDR3 reads TGTGCCAGCTCAAACCGGGCAGGATATGTCCTGACTTTC. This sequence encodes CASSNRAGYVLTF.

This clone was counted between two and nine times. The chain carries TRBV5-1 and TRBJ1-1, with D hard to call. V was clipped by 3 bases and J by 1 base, with 13 bases between them. This CDR3 comprises 15 residues. Germline V CDR1 and CDR2: SGHRS, YFSETQ. CDR3 nucleotide sequence: TGCGCCAGCAGCTCACTTGGCACCTCGAACACTGAAGCTTTCTTT. As protein: CASSSLGTSNTEAFF.

The chain combines TRBV27 with TRBJ2-5; a possible D gene is TRBD2 (6 bases). V gave up 0 bases and J gave up 3 bases, with 8 bases separating them. Germline lookup yields CDR1 MNHEY and CDR2 SMNVEV (reference sequence). This CDR3 contains 14 residues. The CDR3 bases are TGTGCCAGCAGTTTATCGTGGGGGGAAGAGACCCAGTACTTC. Translated: CASSLSWGEETQYF.

CDR3 DNA sequence: TGTGCCAGTAGTATTCAACCCGGTGGGACTGAAGCTTTCTTT. This translates into CASSIQPGGTEAFF. V is TRBV19 and J is TRBJ1-1; D ambiguous. The CDR3 sequence is 14 residues long. From germline, CDR1 is LNHDA and CDR2 SQIVND (reference sequence). Trimming removed 3 bases from V and 5 bases from J, with 13 bases in between.

The rearrangement uses TRBV5-6 and TRBJ2-5; 7 bases line up with TRBD1. V shed 4 bases and J 4 bases; nucleotides not matched to a gene: 10. The CDR3 consists of 15 residues. From germline, CDR1 is SGHDT and CDR2 YYEEEE. The CDR3 DNA follows: TGTGCCAGCAGCCTACCTGGGGCAGGGGGAGAGACCCAGTACTTC. Its translation: CASSLPGAGGETQYF.

Comments on this clone: Distinct nucleotide sequences in the sample also encode this CDR3. The chain recombines TRBV11-2 with TRBJ2-7; 10 bases map to TRBD1. After removal of 5 bases from V and 6 bases from J, the junction contained 4 bases not matched to a gene. CDR1 and CDR2 (germline): SGHAT, FQNNGV. The CDR3 totals 13 residues. The CDR3 DNA sequence: TGTGCCAGCAGCCCCGGGACAGGGGTCGAGCAGTACTTC. Protein sequence: CASSPGTGVEQYF.

In this sample, this clone turned up a few times. The CDR3 DNA follows: TGTGCCAGCAGCTTAACCACAGGGGGCGCCTACGAGCAGTACTTC. This encodes CASSLTTGGAYEQYF. V usage is TRBV7-2 and J usage is TRBJ2-7; TRBD1 matches 9 bases. The CDR3 totals 15 residues. Germline assignment: CDR1 SGHTA and CDR2 FQGNSA. The V gene end was trimmed by 2 bases and the J gene end by 2 bases; junction bases not matched to a gene: 4.

The DNA for the CDR3 is TGTGCCAGTAGTATCGGGCGGGAGCCCCCCTGGGAGACCCAGTACTTC. Its protein product is CASSIGREPPWETQYF. V and J are TRBV19 and TRBJ2-5; 7 bases align to TRBD2. The CDR3 has 16 residues. With 3 bases clipped from V and 5 bases from J, the junction kept 12 bases outside the gene matches. Germline lookup yields CDR1 LNHDA and CDR2 SQIVND (reference sequence).

This chain uses TRBV5-1 with TRBJ2-5; tentative D call: TRBD1 (6 bases). The germline V and J ends were trimmed by 0 bases and 5 bases, with 14 bases remaining between them. CDR3 length: 15 residues. The germline V gene encodes CDR1 SGHRS and CDR2 YFSETQ. The DNA for the CDR3 is TGCGCCAGCAGCTTGGGGCGAGGGGGTCCGGAGACCCAGTACTTC. Translation: CASSLGRGGPETQYF.

The genes are TRBV27 and TRBJ1-2; no reliable D call. Germline V gene data show CDR1 as MNHEY and CDR2 as SMNVEV (reference sequence). V gave up 5 bases and J gave up 0 bases, with 10 bases separating them. CDR3 length equals 14 residues. DNA of the CDR3: TGTGCCAGCAGTCCAAGGACGGCTAACTATGGCTACACCTTC. It translates to CASSPRTANYGYTF.

The V call is TRBV6-6, the J call TRBJ2-7; a weak D match, TRBD2 (7 bases). CDR1 and CDR2 from the germline V gene are MNHNY and SVGAGI (reference sequence). Trimming removed 10 bases from V and 7 bases from J, with 23 bases in between. The CDR3 length is 14 residues. As DNA, the CDR3 is TGTGCCACCCAGCTTGGGGGGGCGTCGGAAGAGCAGTACTTC. Amino acid sequence: CATQLGGASEEQYF.

This clone was counted only a few times. This sequence joins TRBV10-1 and TRBJ1-2; 7 positions agree with TRBD1. This CDR3 comprises 14 residues. Germline assignment: CDR1 WNHNN and CDR2 SYGVQD (reference sequence). V was clipped by 4 bases and J by 0 bases; unmatched bases: 2. The CDR3 nucleotides are TGCGCCAGCAGTGCCGGACAGGCTAACTATGGCTACACCTTC. Its translation: CASSAGQANYGYTF.

V and J are TRBV10-3 and TRBJ1-5, with a possible D match to TRBD1 (6 bases). The V end lost 0 bases, the J end lost 5 bases, and 17 bases lay between the germline ends. This CDR3 is 17 amino acids long. Per the germline V gene, CDR1 is ENHRY and CDR2 is SYGVKD. The CDR3 DNA reads TGTGCCATCAGTGAGTCGGACAGCGAGCCAATCGATCAGCCCCAGCATTTT. Translated, it gives CAISESDSEPIDQPQHF.

The CDR3 bases are TGTGCCAGCAGTTCAACAGGGGGGCTCCTAGTCGGCTACACCTTC. Translation gives CASSSTGGLLVGYTF. The chain couples TRBV6-5 to TRBJ1-2, with TRBD1 identical over 8 bases. The junction had 12 bases not matched to a gene; V was cut back by 4 bases and J by 8 bases. The CDR3 runs 15 residues. The germline CDR1 and CDR2 sequences are MNHEY and SVGAGI.

This clone came up once. The chain employs TRBV15 and TRBJ1-4; a weak D match, TRBD1 (5 bases). Germline lookup yields CDR1 LNHNV and CDR2 YYDKDF (reference sequence). The CDR3 is 16 amino acids. The ends were cut back, 1 base at V and 0 bases at J, with 9 bases in the middle. The CDR3, as DNA: TGTGCCACCAGCAGAGGCCAGGGAGCAACTAATGAAAAACTGTTTTTT. It translates to CATSRGQGATNEKLFF.

This chain connects TRBV30 to TRBJ1-6; unclear D gene. Germline CDR1 and CDR2: GTSNPN and SVGIG (reference sequence). CDR3 size: 11 residues. V was clipped by 3 bases and J by 7 bases, with 4 bases between them. CDR3 region: CAWSQNSPLHF. DNA of the CDR3: TGTGCCTGGAGCCAGAATTCACCCCTCCACTTT.

This sequence joins TRBV19 and TRBJ1-3, with TRBD1 as a possible D gene (5 bases). V lost 5 bases and J 0 bases, leaving 14 bases between the germline ends. The CDR3 length is 16 residues. Per germline, CDR1 LNHDA and CDR2 SQIVND (reference sequence). The CDR3 DNA reads as TGTGCCAGTAGTTCCATTACAGGCAACTCTGGAAACACCATATATTTT. It encodes CASSSITGNSGNTIYF. Based on the CDR3 plus reference TRBV19 and TRBJ1-3, the full variable domain is DGGITQSPKYLFRKEGQNVTLSCEQNLNHDAMYWYRQDPGQGLRLIYYSQIVNDFQKGDIAEGYSVSREKKESFPLTVTSAQKNPTAFYLCASSSITGNSGNTIYFGEGSWLTVV.

The rearrangement joins TRBV28 to TRBJ1-1, with 7 bases lining up with TRBD1. Germline V gene sequence: CDR1 MDHEN, CDR2 SYDVKM. CDR3 size: 13 residues. With V trimmed by 5 bases and J by 7 bases, 7 bases remained unmatched. For the CDR3, the DNA is TGTGCCAGCAGTACCCGACAGGGTCTTGAAGCTTTCTTT. Encoded protein: CASSTRQGLEAFF.

This chain connects TRBV5-1 to TRBJ2-7, with 7 bases matching TRBD2. This CDR3 spans 17 amino acids. Germline assignment: CDR1 SGHRS and CDR2 YFSETQ. The trim removed 4 bases at V and 4 bases at J, leaving 17 bases unmatched. CDR3 in DNA: TGCGCCAGCAGCGCGTACGGGAGGCCCGAAGAGCCTTACGAGCAGTACTTC. It specifies CASSAYGRPEEPYEQYF.

The CDR3 coding sequence is TGTGCCAGCAGCCGCGGTAGCTTCACGCAGTATTTT. It yields the protein CASSRGSFTQYF. The chain links TRBV7-9 to TRBJ2-3; D is undetermined. Trimming removed 5 bases from V and 9 bases from J, with 12 bases in between. Germline CDR1 reads SEHNR; CDR2 reads FQNEAQ (reference sequence). CDR3 length: 12 amino acids.

The V call is TRBV2, the J call TRBJ2-1; D is unclear. V lost 6 bases to trimming and J lost 12 bases, with 9 bases between them. CDR3 length: 10 amino acids. Germline CDR1 SNHLY, CDR2 FYNNEI. The CDR3 bases are TGTGCCAGCAGGACCACTACGCAGTTCTTC. Amino acids: CASRTTTQFF.

The J gene is TRBJ1-5, the V gene TRBV19, with a tentative D call TRBD1 (6 bases). Trimming shortened V by 9 bases and J by 5 bases, and 14 bases separated the two germline ends. This CDR3 contains 13 residues. Germline V gene sequence: CDR1 LNHDA, CDR2 SQIVND (reference sequence). The CDR3 nucleotides read TGTGCCAGCCGCCGATCAGGGGATCAGCCCCAGCATTTT. Encoded protein: CASRRSGDQPQHF.

This rearrangement joins TRBV5-1 to TRBJ2-1; D is undetermined. Trimming took off 1 base at V and 10 bases at J, with 15 bases between the two ends. The CDR3 totals 14 residues. The germline V gene has CDR1 SGHRS and CDR2 YFSETQ. Here the CDR3 reads CASSLKGARVEQFF. CDR3 in DNA: TGCGCCAGCAGCTTGAAAGGAGCTCGAGTAGAGCAGTTCTTC.

V gene TRBV28 combines with J gene TRBJ2-5; TRBD1 matches 7 bases. With V trimmed by 11 bases and J by 4 bases, 7 bases remained unmatched. The CDR3 loop spans 12 amino acids. Per the germline V gene, CDR1 is MDHEN and CDR2 is SYDVKM. CDR3 protein: CAVGQDVETQYF. Here the CDR3 DNA reads TGTGCCGTAGGACAGGACGTAGAGACCCAGTACTTC.

The rearrangement links TRBV29-1 to TRBJ2-5, with 8 positions matching TRBD1. This CDR3 has 13 amino acids. The V gene end was trimmed by 3 bases and the J gene end by 4 bases; junction bases not matched to a gene: 4. The germline V gene encodes CDR1 SQVTM and CDR2 ANQGSEA. CDR3 sequence (DNA): TGCAGCGTTGACCCGGACAGGGCAGAGACCCAGTACTTC. Translation gives CSVDPDRAETQYF. Full variable domain (outside the CDR3, taken from reference TRBV29-1 and TRBJ2-5): SAVISQKPSRDICQRGTSLTIQCQVDSQVTMMFWYRQQPGQSLTLIATANQGSEATYESGFVIDKFPISRPNLTFSTLTVSNMSPEDSSIYLCSVDPDRAETQYFGPGTRLLVL.

The V call is TRBV7-2, the J call TRBJ2-6; possible D gene TRBD1, 6 bases. This CDR3 spans 15 amino acids. V was shortened by 5 bases and J by 3 bases, with 11 bases between the two germline ends. Germline-derived CDR1 and CDR2 are SGHTA and FQGNSA. CDR3 in amino acids: CASSGTGSGANVLTF. The DNA of the CDR3 is TGTGCCAGCAGCGGAACAGGGAGTGGGGCCAACGTCCTGACTTTC. The full variable domain, with the rest looked up from reference TRBV7-2 and TRBJ2-6, is GAGVSQSPSNKVTEKGKDVELRCDPISGHTALYWYRQSLGQGLEFLIYFQGNSAPDKSGLPSDRFSAERTGGSVSTLTIQRTQQEDSAVYLCASSGTGSGANVLTFGAGSRLTVL.

The sample holds a few counts of this clone. The V call is TRBV11-2, the J call TRBJ2-1; no firm D call. The CDR3 spans 13 residues. V shed 0 bases and J shed 9 bases, with 9 bases lying between them. The germline V gene has CDR1 SGHAT and CDR2 FQNNGV. CDR3: CASSLEVWGEQFF. For the CDR3, the DNA is TGTGCCAGCAGCTTAGAGGTTTGGGGTGAGCAGTTCTTC.

This chain joins TRBV19 and TRBJ2-3; tentatively, D is TRBD1 (5 bases). The V gene's germline CDR1 is LNHDA and CDR2 SQIVND (reference sequence). The CDR3 loop spans 14 amino acids. V lost 3 bases, J lost 3 bases, and 10 bases lay in between. The CDR3, as DNA: TGTGCCAGTAGTATGGGTCAGGGAACAGATACGCAGTATTTT. This sequence encodes CASSMGQGTDTQYF.

The chain joins TRBV18 to TRBJ2-1, with TRBD2 identical over 10 bases. This CDR3 comprises 18 residues. V lost 3 bases, J lost 2 bases, and 10 bases stayed unmatched. Per germline, CDR1 KGHSH and CDR2 LQKENI. The CDR3 nucleotides read TGTGCCAGCTCACCCCGAATTATAGCGGGAGGCACCTACAATGAGCAGTTCTTC. Protein sequence: CASSPRIIAGGTYNEQFF.

V gene TRBV5-1 combines with J gene TRBJ2-7, with D perhaps TRBD1 (5 bases). This CDR3 spans 12 amino acids. Germline CDR1 SGHRS, CDR2 YFSETQ. Trimming took off 4 bases at V and 3 bases at J, with 8 bases between the two ends. The CDR3 sequence is CASSPQGYEQYF. CDR3 in DNA: TGCGCCAGCAGCCCTCAGGGCTACGAGCAGTACTTC.

This rearrangement joins TRBV5-1 to TRBJ2-5; 10 bases are a match to TRBD1. The CDR3 length is 14 residues. V gave up 3 bases and J gave up 3 bases; unmatched junction bases: 2. Per germline, CDR1 SGHRS and CDR2 YFSETQ. CDR3 residues: CASSSGTGEETQYF. CDR3 sequence (DNA): TGCGCCAGCAGCTCGGGGACAGGGGAAGAGACCCAGTACTTC.